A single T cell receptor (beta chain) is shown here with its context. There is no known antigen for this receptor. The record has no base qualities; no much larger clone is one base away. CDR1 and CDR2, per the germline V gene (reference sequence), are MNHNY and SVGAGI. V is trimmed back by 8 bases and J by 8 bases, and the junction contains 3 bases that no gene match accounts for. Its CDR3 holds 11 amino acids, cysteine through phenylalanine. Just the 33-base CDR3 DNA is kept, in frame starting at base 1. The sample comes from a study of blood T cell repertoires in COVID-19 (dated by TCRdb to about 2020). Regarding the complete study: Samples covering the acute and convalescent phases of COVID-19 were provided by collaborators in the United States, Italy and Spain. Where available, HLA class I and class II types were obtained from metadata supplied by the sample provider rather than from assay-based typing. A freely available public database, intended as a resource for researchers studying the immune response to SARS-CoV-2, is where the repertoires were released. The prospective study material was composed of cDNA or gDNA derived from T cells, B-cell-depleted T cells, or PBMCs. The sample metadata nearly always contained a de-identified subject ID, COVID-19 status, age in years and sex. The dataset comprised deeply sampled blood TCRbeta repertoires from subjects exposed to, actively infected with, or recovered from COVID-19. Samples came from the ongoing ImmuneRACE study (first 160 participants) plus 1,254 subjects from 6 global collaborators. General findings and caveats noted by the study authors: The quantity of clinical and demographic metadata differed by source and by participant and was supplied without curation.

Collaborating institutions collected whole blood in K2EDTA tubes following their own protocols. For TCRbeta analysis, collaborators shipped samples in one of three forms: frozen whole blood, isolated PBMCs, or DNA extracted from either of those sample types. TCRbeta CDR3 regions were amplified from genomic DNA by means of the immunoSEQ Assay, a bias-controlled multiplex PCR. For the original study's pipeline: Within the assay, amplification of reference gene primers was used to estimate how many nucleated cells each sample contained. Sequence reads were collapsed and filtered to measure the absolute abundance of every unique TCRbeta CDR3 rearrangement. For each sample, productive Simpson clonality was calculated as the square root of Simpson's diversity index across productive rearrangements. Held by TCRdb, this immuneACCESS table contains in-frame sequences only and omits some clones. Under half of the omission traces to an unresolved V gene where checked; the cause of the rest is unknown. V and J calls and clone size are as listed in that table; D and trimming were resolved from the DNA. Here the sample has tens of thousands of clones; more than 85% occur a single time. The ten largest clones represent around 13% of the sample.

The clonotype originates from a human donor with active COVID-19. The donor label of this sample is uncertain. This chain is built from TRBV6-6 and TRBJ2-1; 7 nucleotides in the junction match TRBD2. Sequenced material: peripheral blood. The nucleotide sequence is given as TGTGCCAGCCGCGGGGGAGATGAGCAGTTCTTC. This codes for CASRGGDEQFF.